Detailed here is one T cell receptor beta chain. This clone was detected only once. Which antigen it targets is not known. Base qualities are missing; no much larger clone stands one base away. The time point label here, explained by the study, means: baseline before first vaccination. Vaccinee samples came from UK trials COV001 and COV002, including a single-blind randomized controlled phase 2/3 trial of AZD1222 (ChAdOx1 nCoV-19) in healthy adults. For TCRbeta chain sequencing, PBMC samples were collected from trial participants at day 0 and at day 28 after the second dose. The CDR3 regions of human TCRbeta chains were analyzed by immunosequencing. The original methods were these. TCRs in the repertoires were compared against a reference library of SARS-CoV-2-specific TCRs that had been generated with the MIRA antigen-specificity platform. Breadth meant the fraction of unique TCRs that were SARS-CoV-2-associated, whereas depth meant the fraction of total T cells that were SARS-CoV-2-associated. Using the MIRA data, each spike-specific TCR was assigned both to the spike region to which the TCR was reactive and to a CD4 or CD8 class. Log10-transformed breadth and depth values were compared by one-way ANOVA with Sidak's multiple comparisons tests. What TCRdb holds here is the immuneACCESS table cut down to in-frame rearrangements. Part of the clones is not present; checked against another copy, under half of the missing clones reflect an unresolved V gene, and the others are unexplained. That table furnishes V, J and clone size, whereas the DNA furnished D and trimming. For this sample the table gives approximately 64,000 clones, of which about four fifths were detected only once. The ten most abundant clones make up around 7.8% of the sample.

This specimen belongs to a study of T cell responses to AZD1222 COVID-19 vaccine (dated by TCRdb to about 2021). With regard to the full study: AZD1222 recipients with second doses at about 4 weeks or about 12 weeks were pooled, because spike-specific TCR depth and breadth did not differ between schedules. TCR sequencing was performed for roughly 240 trial participants, of whom about 200 were given two doses of AZD1222 and some 25 were given two doses of MenACWY control vaccine. Trial participants were enrolled by age into 18-55, 56-69 and 70-plus year subgroups, with approximately 160, 26 and 62 TCR-sequenced participants respectively.

The CDR3, from cysteine to phenylalanine, totals 15 residues. Only the CDR3 part of the read is kept: 45 bases, read in frame from the first base. Relative to germline, V is 5 bases shorter and J is 6 bases shorter, with 19 bases between their ends. The germline V gene (reference sequence) sets CDR1 to LNHDA and CDR2 to SQIVND. Study-wide findings and limitations: Participants were mostly white British, with more females than males. The authors suggested clonal diversity may have been underestimated. No day 14 peak-response samples were available, so repertoires were characterized only after the peak T cell response. Conclusions about previously exposed vaccinees are limited because only 6 or 7 AZD1222 recipients were SARS-CoV-2 seropositive at baseline. In the small 56-69-year group, the increase in depth fell short of significance, most likely because of low power. Vaccine-associated CD4 TCRs spanned the whole spike protein, with dominant responses in regions 160-218 and 743-854. Spike-specific TCR breadth and depth rose significantly after two AZD1222 doses compared with day 0 and with MenACWY recipients. Reportedly, close to half of the unique spike-specific TCRs recognized epitopes lying outside the regions that are mutated in the B.1.351 and B.1.1.7 variants.

The source of this sequence is an adult in good health. The chain joins TRBV19 to TRBJ1-2, and TRBD1 may be the D gene, going by 6 matching bases. The sequences come from peripheral blood, collected on day 0 of AZD1222 vaccination. The CDR3 reads as follows: CASSPDGGAWHGYTF. The DNA sequence reads TGTGCCAGTAGTCCTGACGGGGGGGCGTGGCATGGCTACACCTTC.